This T cell receptor (beta chain) was found in a study of CD8 T cells in Susac syndrome. This clonotype was counted a few times. A quantity of roughly 0.5 to 1 ug RNA underwent reverse transcription using random hexamers. Amplification of TCR beta CDR3 across 54 Vbeta and 13 Jbeta was performed with immunoSEQ multiplex PCR. Via MiXCR, TCRdb re-called the immunoSEQ multiplex PCR reads, giving one row per CDR3 protein. This table holds some 400,000 distinct CDR3 sequences, more than 80% found once. Sequencing of TCR beta drew on CD8+ and CD4+ T cells from blood. Multiple sclerosis controls were treatment-naive patients with stable or active relapsing-remitting disease. TEMRA cells were enriched by FACS, and CD4+ and CD8+ T cells were negatively isolated. Germline V gives CDR1 MGHRA, CDR2 YSYEKL. The junction had 6 bases not matched to a gene; V was cut back by 0 bases and J by 3 bases. This CDR3 comprises 16 residues.

The chain employs TRBV4-1 and TRBJ2-7; 9 bases map to TRBD2. Sequencing was done on a sample of CD8+ T cells from PBMCs. The receptor was derived from a human donor with multiple sclerosis. CDR3 DNA sequence: TGCGCCAGCAGCCAAGATGGCCCAGCGGGAGGCTACGAGCAGTACTTC. It specifies CASSQDGPAGGYEQYF.